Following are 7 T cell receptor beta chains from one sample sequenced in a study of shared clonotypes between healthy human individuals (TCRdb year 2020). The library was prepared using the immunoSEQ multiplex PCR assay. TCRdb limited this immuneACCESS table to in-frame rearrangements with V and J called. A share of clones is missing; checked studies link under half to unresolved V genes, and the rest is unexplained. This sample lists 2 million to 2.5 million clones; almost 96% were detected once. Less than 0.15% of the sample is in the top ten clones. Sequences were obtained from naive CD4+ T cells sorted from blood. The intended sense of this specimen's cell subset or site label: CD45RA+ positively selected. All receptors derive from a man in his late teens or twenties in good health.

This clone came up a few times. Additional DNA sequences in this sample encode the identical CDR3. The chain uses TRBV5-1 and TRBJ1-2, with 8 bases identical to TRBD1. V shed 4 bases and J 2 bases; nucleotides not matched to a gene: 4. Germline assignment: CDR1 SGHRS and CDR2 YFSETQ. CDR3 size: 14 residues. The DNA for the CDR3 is TGCGCCAGCAGCCCCGGGACAGGAAACTATGGCTACACCTTC. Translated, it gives CASSPGTGNYGYTF.

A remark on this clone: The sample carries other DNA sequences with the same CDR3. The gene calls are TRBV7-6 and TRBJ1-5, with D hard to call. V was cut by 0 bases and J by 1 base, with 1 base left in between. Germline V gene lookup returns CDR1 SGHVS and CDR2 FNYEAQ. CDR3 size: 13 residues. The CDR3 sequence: CASSLASNQPQHF. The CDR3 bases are TGTGCCAGCAGCTTAGCGAGCAATCAGCCCCAGCATTTT.

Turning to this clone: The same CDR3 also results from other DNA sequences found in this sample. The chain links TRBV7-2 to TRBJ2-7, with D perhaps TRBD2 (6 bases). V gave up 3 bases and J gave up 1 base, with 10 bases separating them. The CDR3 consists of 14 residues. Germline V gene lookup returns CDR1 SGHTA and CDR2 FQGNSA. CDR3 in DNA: TGTGCCAGCAGCTTCGGGGGTGCGTCCTACGAGCAGTACTTC. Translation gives CASSFGGASYEQYF.

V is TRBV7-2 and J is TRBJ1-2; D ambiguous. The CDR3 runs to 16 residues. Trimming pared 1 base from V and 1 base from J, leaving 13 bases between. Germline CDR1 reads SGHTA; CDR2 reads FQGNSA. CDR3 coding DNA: TGTGCCAGCAGCTTAGGGTCGGGTTCTCTTAACTATGGCTACACCTTC. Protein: CASSLGSGSLNYGYTF.

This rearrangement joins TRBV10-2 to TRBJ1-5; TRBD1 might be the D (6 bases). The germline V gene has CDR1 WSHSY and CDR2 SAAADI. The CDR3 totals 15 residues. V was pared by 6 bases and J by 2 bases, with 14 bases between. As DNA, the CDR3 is TGCGCCAGCAGACAGGGTAGTAGTGGCAATCAGCCCCAGCATTTT. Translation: CASRQGSSGNQPQHF.

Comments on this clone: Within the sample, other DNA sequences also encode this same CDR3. CDR3 in amino acids: CASSLVTEAFF. In DNA, the CDR3 is TGTGCCAGCAGCTTAGTCACTGAAGCTTTCTTT. This chain connects TRBV7-2 to TRBJ1-1, with no clear D. In germline, CDR1 is SGHTA, CDR2 FQGNSA. V shed 1 base and J shed 4 bases, with 1 base lying between them. This CDR3 comprises 11 residues.

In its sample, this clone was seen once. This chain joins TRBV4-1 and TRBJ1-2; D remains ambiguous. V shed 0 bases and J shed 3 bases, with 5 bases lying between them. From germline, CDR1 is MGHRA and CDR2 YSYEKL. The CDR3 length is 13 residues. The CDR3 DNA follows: TGCGCCAGCAGCCAAGAAGAGGACTATGGCTACACCTTC. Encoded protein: CASSQEEDYGYTF.